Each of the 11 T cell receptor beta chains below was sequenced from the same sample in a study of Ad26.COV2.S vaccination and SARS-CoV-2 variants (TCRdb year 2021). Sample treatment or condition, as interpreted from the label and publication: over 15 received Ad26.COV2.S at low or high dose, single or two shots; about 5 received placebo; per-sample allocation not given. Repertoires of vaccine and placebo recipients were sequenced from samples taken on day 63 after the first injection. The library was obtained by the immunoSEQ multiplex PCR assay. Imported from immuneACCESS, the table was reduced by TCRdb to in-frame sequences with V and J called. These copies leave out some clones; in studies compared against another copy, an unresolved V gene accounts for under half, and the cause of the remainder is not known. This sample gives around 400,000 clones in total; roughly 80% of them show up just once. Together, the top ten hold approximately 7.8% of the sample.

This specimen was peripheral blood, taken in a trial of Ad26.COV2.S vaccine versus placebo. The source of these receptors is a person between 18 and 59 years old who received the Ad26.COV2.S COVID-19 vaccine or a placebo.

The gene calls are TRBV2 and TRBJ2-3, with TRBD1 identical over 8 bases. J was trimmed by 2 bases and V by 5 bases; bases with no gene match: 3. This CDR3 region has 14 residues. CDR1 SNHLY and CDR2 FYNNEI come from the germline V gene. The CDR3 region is CASSRQGITDTQYF. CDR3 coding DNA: TGTGCCAGCAGTCGACAGGGGATCACAGATACGCAGTATTTT.

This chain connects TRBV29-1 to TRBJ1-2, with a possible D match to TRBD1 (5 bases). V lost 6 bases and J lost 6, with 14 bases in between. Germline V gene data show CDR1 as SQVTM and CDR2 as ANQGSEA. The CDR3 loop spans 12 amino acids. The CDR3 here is CSVPTAGDGYTF. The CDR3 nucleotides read TGCAGCGTCCCCACCGCGGGGGATGGCTACACCTTC.

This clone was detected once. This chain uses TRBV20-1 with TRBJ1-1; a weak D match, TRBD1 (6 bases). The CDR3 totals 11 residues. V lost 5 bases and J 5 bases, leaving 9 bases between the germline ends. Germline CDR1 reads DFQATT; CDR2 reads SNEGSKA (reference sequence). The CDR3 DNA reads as TGCAGTGCTCTTAGGGGGACTGAAGCTTTCTTT. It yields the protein CSALRGTEAFF.

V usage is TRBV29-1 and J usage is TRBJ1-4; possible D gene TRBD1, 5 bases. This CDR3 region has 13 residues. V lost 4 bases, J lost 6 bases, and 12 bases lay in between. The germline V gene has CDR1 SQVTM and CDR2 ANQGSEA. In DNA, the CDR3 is TGCAGCGTTGTATCACCGGGGGATGAAAAACTGTTTTTT. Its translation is CSVVSPGDEKLFF.

This CDR3 is CASSQVGAGHNEQFF. The CDR3 DNA follows: TGCGCCAGCAGCCAAGTGGGGGCAGGTCACAATGAGCAGTTCTTC. The chain uses TRBV4-1 and TRBJ2-1; possibly TRBD1 for D (6 bases). CDR3 length equals 15 residues. V was clipped by 1 base and J by 5 bases, with 12 bases between them. Germline loops: CDR1 MGHRA, CDR2 YSYEKL.

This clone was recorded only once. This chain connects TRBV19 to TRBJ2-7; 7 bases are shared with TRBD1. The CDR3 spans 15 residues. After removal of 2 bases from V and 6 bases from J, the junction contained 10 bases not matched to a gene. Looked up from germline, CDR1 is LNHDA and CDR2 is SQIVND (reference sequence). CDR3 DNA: TGTGCCAGTAGTATACGACCTAGGGGGCCCTCCGAGCAGTACTTC. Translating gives CASSIRPRGPSEQYF.

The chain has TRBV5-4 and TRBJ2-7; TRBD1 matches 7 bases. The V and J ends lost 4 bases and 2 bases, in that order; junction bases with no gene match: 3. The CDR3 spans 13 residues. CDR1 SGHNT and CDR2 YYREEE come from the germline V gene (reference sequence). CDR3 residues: CASSRDSAYEQYF. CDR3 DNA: TGTGCCAGCAGCCGGGACAGTGCCTACGAGCAGTACTTC.

CDR3 nucleotide sequence: TGTGCCAGCGCCCAAGAGACCCAGTACTTC. It is translated as CASAQETQYF. The V and J genes are TRBV2 and TRBJ2-5; D unclear. The V gene's germline CDR1 is SNHLY and CDR2 FYNNEI. The CDR3 has 10 residues. V was pared by 8 bases and J by 1 base, with 2 bases between.

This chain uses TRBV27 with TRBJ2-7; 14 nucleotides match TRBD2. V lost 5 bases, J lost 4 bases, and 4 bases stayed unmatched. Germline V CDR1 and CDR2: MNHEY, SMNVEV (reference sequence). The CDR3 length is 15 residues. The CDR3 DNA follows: TGTGCCAGCAGTCCCGGGACTAGCGGGAGTTACGAGCAGTACTTC. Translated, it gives CASSPGTSGSYEQYF.

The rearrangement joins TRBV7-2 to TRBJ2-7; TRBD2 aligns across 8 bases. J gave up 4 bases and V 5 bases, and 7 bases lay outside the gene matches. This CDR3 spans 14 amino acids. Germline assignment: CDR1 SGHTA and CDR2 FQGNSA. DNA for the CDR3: TGTGCCAGCAGCCCCAGCGGGGGATCTTACGAGCAGTACTTC. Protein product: CASSPSGGSYEQYF.

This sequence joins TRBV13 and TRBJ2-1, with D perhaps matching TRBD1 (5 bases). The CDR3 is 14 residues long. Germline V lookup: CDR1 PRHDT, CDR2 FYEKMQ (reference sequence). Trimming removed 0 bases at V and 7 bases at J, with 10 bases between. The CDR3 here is CASSLGLRVNEQFF. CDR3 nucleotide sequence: TGTGCCAGCAGCTTAGGTCTCAGGGTGAATGAGCAGTTCTTC.